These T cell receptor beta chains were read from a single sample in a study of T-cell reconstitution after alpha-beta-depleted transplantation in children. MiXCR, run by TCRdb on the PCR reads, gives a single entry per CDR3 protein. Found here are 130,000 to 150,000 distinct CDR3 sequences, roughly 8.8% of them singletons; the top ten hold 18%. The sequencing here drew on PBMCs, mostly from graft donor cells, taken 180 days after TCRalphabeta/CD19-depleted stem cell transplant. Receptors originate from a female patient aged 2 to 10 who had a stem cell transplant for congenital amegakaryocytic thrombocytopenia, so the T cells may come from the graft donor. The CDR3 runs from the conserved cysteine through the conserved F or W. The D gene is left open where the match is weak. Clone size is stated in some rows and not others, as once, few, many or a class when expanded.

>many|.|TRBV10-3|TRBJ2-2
CAISDSGNTGELFF
TGTGCCATCAGTGATTCTGGGAACACCGGGGAGCTGTTTTTT
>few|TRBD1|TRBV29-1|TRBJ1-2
CSAGGDRGGYTF
TGCAGCGCCGGGGGGGACAGGGGTGGCTACACCTTC
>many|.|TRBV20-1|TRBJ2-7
CSAGREAFAPSEQYF
TGCAGTGCTGGACGGGAAGCCTTTGCTCCCTCCGAGCAGTACTTC
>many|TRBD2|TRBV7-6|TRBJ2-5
CASSPIAGVRETQYF
TGTGCCAGCAGCCCGATTGCGGGAGTCAGAGAGACCCAGTACTTC
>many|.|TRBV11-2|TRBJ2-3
CASSLVAGWADTQYF
TGTGCCAGCAGCTTAGTGGCAGGGTGGGCAGATACGCAGTATTTT
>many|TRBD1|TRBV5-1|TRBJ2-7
CASSLARTGRNEQYF
TGCGCCAGCAGCTTGGCCCGGACAGGGAGAAACGAGCAGTACTTC
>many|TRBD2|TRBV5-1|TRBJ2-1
CASSLTSSKQFF
TGCGCCAGCAGTTTGACTAGCTCCAAGCAGTTCTTC
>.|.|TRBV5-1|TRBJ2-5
CASSLIGRETQYF
TGCGCCAGCAGCTTGATCGGTCGGGAGACCCAGTACTTC
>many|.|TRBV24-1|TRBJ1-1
CATSEHGNTEAFF
TGTGCCACCAGTGAACATGGGAACACTGAAGCTTTCTTT
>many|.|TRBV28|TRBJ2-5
CATEMGTQYF
TGTGCCACCGAAATGGGGACCCAGTACTTC
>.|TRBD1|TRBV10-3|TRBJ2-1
CAITADRGKVGEQFF
TGTGCCATCACCGCTGACAGGGGGAAAGTAGGTGAGCAGTTCTTC
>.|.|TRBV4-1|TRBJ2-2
CASRKIGAGQNTGELFF
TGCGCCAGCAGAAAAATAGGGGCGGGCCAGAACACCGGGGAGCTGTTTTTT
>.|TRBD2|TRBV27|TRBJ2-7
CASSISGRAHEQYF
TGTGCCAGCAGCATTAGCGGGAGGGCCCACGAGCAGTACTTC
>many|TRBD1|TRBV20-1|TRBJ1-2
CSAQGGGNYGYTF
TGCAGTGCCCAGGGGGGGGGAAACTATGGCTACACCTTC